These 27 T cell receptor beta chains share one sample of origin, sequenced in a study of siplizumab effects on memory and regulatory T cells. Produced via immunoSEQ multiplex PCR; TCRdb's table is partial and in-frame only. The repertoire includes 60,000 to 80,000 clones, approximately 87% of them detected once, and 3.8% sits in the top ten. Sample: memory CD4+ T cells sorted from blood. These TCRs come from a human donor in good health.

Comment on this clone: The same CDR3 also results from other DNA sequences found in this sample. V is TRBV20-1 and J is TRBJ2-5, with unresolved D. Germline V CDR1 and CDR2: DFQATT, SNEGSKA (reference sequence). The CDR3 sequence is 10 residues long. V shed 5 bases and J shed 0 bases, with 1 base lying between them. CDR3 region: CSAYQETQYF. CDR3 DNA sequence: TGCAGTGCTTACCAAGAGACCCAGTACTTC.

This clone came up a few times. The rearrangement uses TRBV4-1 and TRBJ2-7; TRBD2 agrees at 14 bases. CDR3 length: 16 residues. The junction had 3 bases not matched to a gene; V was cut back by 1 base and J by 4 bases. CDR1 is MGHRA and CDR2 is YSYEKL in the germline V gene. The CDR3 DNA follows: TGCGCCAGCAGCCAAGTGGGGACTAGCGGGAGTTACGAGCAGTACTTC. This codes for CASSQVGTSGSYEQYF.

The chain combines TRBV9 with TRBJ1-6; D is undetermined. Germline assignment: CDR1 SGDLS and CDR2 YYNGEE. This CDR3 region has 13 residues. V shed 0 bases and J shed 6 bases, with 4 bases lying between them. The CDR3 here is CASSVDSNSPLHF. The CDR3 DNA reads as TGTGCCAGCAGCGTAGATAGTAATTCACCCCTCCACTTT. Combining the CDR3 with reference TRBV9 and TRBJ1-6 gives the whole variable domain DSGVTQTPKHLITATGQRVTLRCSPRSGDLSVYWYQQSLDQGLQFLIQYYNGEERAKGNILERFSAQQFPDLHSELNLSSLELGDSALYFCASSVDSNSPLHFGNGTRLTVT.

This sequence joins TRBV5-4 and TRBJ2-3; no reliable D call. CDR1 and CDR2 (germline): SGHNT, YYREEE (reference sequence). Trimming stripped 5 bases from V and 1 base from J, with 8 bases between. The CDR3 totals 13 residues. CDR3 DNA sequence: TGTGCCAGCAGGGCCGTCGGCACAGATACGCAGTATTTT. Amino acid sequence: CASRAVGTDTQYF.

V and J are TRBV5-1 and TRBJ2-7; 7 bases are shared with TRBD2. Germline trimming cut 4 bases from V and 6 bases from J; bases unmatched to any gene: 10. This CDR3 region has 14 residues. Germline V gene sequence: CDR1 SGHRS, CDR2 YFSETQ. CDR3 loop: CASSASWGGGEQYF. In DNA, the CDR3 is TGCGCCAGCAGCGCCTCGTGGGGCGGGGGCGAGCAGTACTTC.

The genes are TRBV27 and TRBJ1-2; no firm D call. This CDR3 is 15 amino acids long. Germline values: CDR1 MNHEY, CDR2 SMNVEV (reference sequence). The V end lost 6 bases, the J end lost 0 bases, and 14 bases lay between the germline ends. This chain's CDR3 is CASRGPGSPNYGYTF. CDR3 nucleotides: TGTGCCAGCAGGGGCCCGGGCAGCCCTAACTATGGCTACACCTTC.

The chain carries TRBV29-1 and TRBJ2-7; TRBD1 agrees at 10 bases. V shed 5 bases and J 4 bases; nucleotides not matched to a gene: 8. The CDR3 loop spans 14 amino acids. Germline V gene sequence: CDR1 SQVTM, CDR2 ANQGSEA. CDR3 residues: CSVKYWDRGYEQYF. The CDR3 DNA reads TGCAGCGTTAAGTACTGGGACAGGGGATACGAGCAGTACTTC.

The chain links TRBV2 to TRBJ1-1; D unresolved. CDR1 is SNHLY, CDR2 FYNNEI, per germline. This CDR3 region has 16 residues. V shed 2 bases and J shed 5 bases, with 18 bases lying between them. CDR3 DNA sequence: TGTGCCAGCAGTGAAAGTTCTCACCAACACGGAACTGAAGCTTTCTTT. Translating gives CASSESSHQHGTEAFF.

V is TRBV5-1 and J is TRBJ2-4, with D possibly being TRBD1 (5 bases). V was cut by 0 bases and J by 7 bases, with 5 bases left in between. Per the germline V gene, CDR1 is SGHRS and CDR2 is YFSETQ. This CDR3 spans 12 amino acids. The CDR3 region is CASSLEGNIQYF. Here the CDR3 DNA reads TGCGCCAGCAGCTTGGAGGGGAACATTCAGTACTTC.

The chain links TRBV4-1 to TRBJ1-6; 7 positions agree with TRBD1. The CDR3 extends over 16 amino acids. Germline loops: CDR1 MGHRA, CDR2 YSYEKL. The ends lost 4 bases at V and 4 bases at J; junction bases unmatched: 7. The CDR3 sequence: CASSPVGTEYNSPLHF. As DNA, the CDR3 is TGCGCCAGCAGCCCCGTGGGGACAGAGTATAATTCACCCCTCCACTTT.

The chain recombines TRBV5-8 with TRBJ1-2, with D hard to call. V lost 7 bases and J lost 2, with 6 bases in between. Germline CDR1 reads SGHTS; CDR2 reads YDEGEE. This CDR3 has 11 amino acids. The CDR3 sequence is CASGRNYGYTF. DNA of the CDR3: TGTGCCAGCGGGAGAAACTATGGCTACACCTTC.

The chain combines TRBV27 with TRBJ2-3; 10 bases agree with TRBD1. The CDR3 consists of 14 residues. J was trimmed by 2 bases and V by 6 bases; bases with no gene match: 2. CDR1 is MNHEY and CDR2 is SMNVEV in the germline V gene (reference sequence). CDR3 DNA: TGTGCCAGCAGCCGACAGGGGGCCACAGATACGCAGTATTTT. This codes for CASSRQGATDTQYF.

The chain joins TRBV12-5 to TRBJ1-5; 7 bases match TRBD1. CDR1 is LGHNT, CDR2 FRNRAP, per germline. The CDR3 length is 15 residues. The V and J ends lost 5 bases and 4 bases, in that order; junction bases with no gene match: 8. CDR3 bases: TGTGCTAGTGGTCCAGGGGACAGTAGGAATCAGCCCCAGCATTTT. Protein product: CASGPGDSRNQPQHF. The entire variable domain, with the rest obtained from reference TRBV12-5 and TRBJ1-5, is as follows: DARVTQTPRHKVTEMGQEVTMRCQPILGHNTVFWYRQTMMQGLELLAYFRNRAPLDDSGMPKDRFSAEMPDATLATLKIQPSEPRDSAVYFCASGPGDSRNQPQHFGDGTRLSIL.

The chain joins TRBV10-3 to TRBJ2-3; D gene ambiguous. Germline V CDR1 and CDR2: ENHRY, SYGVKD. V lost 6 bases and J lost 9, with 22 bases in between. CDR3 length: 15 residues. CDR3 sequence: CAIRGAFGGIGTQYF. CDR3 DNA: TGTGCCATCAGGGGCGCTTTCGGTGGTATCGGGACGCAGTATTTT.

The gene calls are TRBV7-2 and TRBJ2-7, with TRBD1 as a possible D gene (6 bases). CDR1 and CDR2 from the germline V gene are SGHTA and FQGNSA. The CDR3 spans 12 residues. V lost 4 bases, J lost 6 bases, and 10 bases lay in between. This CDR3 reads CASSSTGLEQYF. CDR3 sequence (DNA): TGTGCCAGCAGCTCAACAGGGCTCGAGCAGTACTTC.

The chain joins TRBV27 to TRBJ2-1; unclear D gene. In germline, CDR1 is MNHEY, CDR2 SMNVEV (reference sequence). Trimming cost V 6 bases and J 0 bases, with 6 bases left between them. The CDR3 runs 13 residues. For the CDR3, the DNA is TGTGCCAGCAGGCAGAGCTCCTACAATGAGCAGTTCTTC. It yields the protein CASRQSSYNEQFF.

This clone was picked up one time. The chain combines TRBV5-6 with TRBJ2-5; 12 bases align to TRBD2. After removal of 2 bases from V and 5 bases from J, the junction contained 1 base not matched to a gene. The CDR3 is 14 amino acids. CDR1 and CDR2 (germline): SGHDT, YYEEEE. The CDR3 DNA sequence: TGTGCCAGCAGCTTAGGACTAGCGGGGGAGACCCAGTACTTC. It encodes CASSLGLAGETQYF.

This chain uses TRBV20-1 with TRBJ1-2; tentative D call: TRBD1 (5 bases). CDR1 is DFQATT and CDR2 is SNEGSKA in the germline V gene (reference sequence). V was pared by 5 bases and J by 8 bases, with 9 bases between. The CDR3 has 10 amino acids. This chain's CDR3 is CSAARDGYTF. The CDR3, as DNA: TGCAGTGCTGCCAGGGACGGCTACACCTTC.

V gene TRBV6-5 combines with J gene TRBJ2-2; D remains unclear. Per germline, CDR1 MNHEY and CDR2 SVGAGI. V lost 2 bases and J lost 3, with 7 bases in between. CDR3 length: 14 amino acids. CDR3 DNA sequence: TGTGCCAGCAGTTACGTCGTGGACACCGGGGAGCTGTTTTTT. Translating gives CASSYVVDTGELFF.

For the CDR3, the DNA is TGCGCCAGCAGACGGACCTTCCAAGAGACCCAGTACTTC. Translated: CASRRTFQETQYF. The rearrangement joins TRBV5-1 to TRBJ2-5, with D uncertain. Germline assignment: CDR1 SGHRS and CDR2 YFSETQ. This CDR3 is built from 13 residues. The germline V and J ends were trimmed by 5 bases and 1 base, with 9 bases remaining between them.

The J gene is TRBJ2-2, the V gene TRBV5-1; D is unclear. Germline V CDR1 and CDR2: SGHRS, YFSETQ. This CDR3 spans 14 amino acids. Trimming removed 0 bases at V and 6 bases at J, with 9 bases between. This CDR3 reads CASSLVAAPGELFF. As DNA, the CDR3 is TGCGCCAGCAGCTTGGTAGCAGCACCCGGGGAGCTGTTTTTT.

This chain connects TRBV6-6 to TRBJ1-2; possibly TRBD1 for D (5 bases). Germline CDR1 is MNHNY and CDR2 is SVGAGI (reference sequence). Trimming stripped 5 bases from V and 6 bases from J, with 10 bases between. The length of the CDR3 is 12 residues. The CDR3, as DNA: TGTGCCAGCAGTCCCTCGGGGGATGGCTACACCTTC. Translating gives CASSPSGDGYTF.

The chain joins TRBV7-3 to TRBJ2-5; D may be TRBD1 or TRBD2 (5 bases each). The germline V and J ends were trimmed by 3 bases and 3 bases, with 8 bases remaining between them. Germline loops: CDR1 SGHTA, CDR2 FQGTGA. The CDR3 covers 13 residues. Here the CDR3 DNA reads TGTGCCAGCAGCTTTCGGGGCGAAGAGACCCAGTACTTC. Its protein is CASSFRGEETQYF.

The chain uses TRBV19 and TRBJ2-3, with TRBD2 matching 7 bases. The germline V gene has CDR1 LNHDA and CDR2 SQIVND (reference sequence). The CDR3 length is 14 residues. Trimming removed 2 bases from V and 4 bases from J; junction bases left unmatched: 3. DNA for the CDR3: TGTGCCAGTAGTATAACTAGCGAGGCAGATACGCAGTATTTT. It specifies CASSITSEADTQYF.

The chain has TRBV6-5 and TRBJ1-2; weak D call: TRBD1 (5 bases). V was shortened by 2 bases and J by 4 bases, with 17 bases between the two germline ends. Per the germline V gene, CDR1 is MNHEY and CDR2 is SVGAGI. The CDR3 sequence is 16 residues long. The CDR3 DNA follows: TGTGCCAGCAGTTACAAATGGACATTCAAGTTCTATGGCTACACCTTC. This codes for CASSYKWTFKFYGYTF.

This clone showed up just once. The CDR3 loop reads CASSLVAGGDGYTF. The CDR3 coding sequence is TGTGCCAGCAGCTTAGTAGCAGGGGGCGACGGCTACACCTTC. V is TRBV7-2 and J is TRBJ1-2; TRBD1 aligns across 8 bases. CDR1 SGHTA and CDR2 FQGNSA come from the germline V gene. This CDR3 contains 14 residues. Unmatched junction bases numbered 6, after V lost 1 base and J lost 8 bases.

The gene calls are TRBV5-5 and TRBJ2-1; TRBD2 matches at 7 bases. Germline V gives CDR1 SGHKS, CDR2 YYEKEE (reference sequence). This CDR3 is built from 16 residues. Unmatched junction bases numbered 9, after V lost 2 bases and J lost 4 bases. The CDR3 DNA reads as TGTGCCAGCAGCTTTAGATCGGGGGGAAAATACAATGAGCAGTTCTTC. It encodes CASSFRSGGKYNEQFF.